These 19 T cell receptor beta chains came from one sample sequenced in a study of blood T cell repertoires in COVID-19. The assay was immunoSEQ multiplex PCR, and TCRdb's table has in-frame clones only and misses some. Here the sample spans approximately 200,000 clones, about nine tenths being singletons. Sequenced input: peripheral blood. These TCRs come from a man aged 50 or older with acute or convalescent COVID-19.

The chain links TRBV11-2 to TRBJ1-1; the match to TRBD1 covers 10 bases. V lost 5 bases and J lost 7; bases outside the gene matches: 10. The CDR3 has 15 residues. Germline V gene data show CDR1 as SGHAT and CDR2 as FQNNGV. CDR3 sequence (DNA): TGTGCCAGCAGCGGCCGACAGGGGGCGCGGGGTGAAGCTTTCTTT. This encodes CASSGRQGARGEAFF.

V gene TRBV5-1 combines with J gene TRBJ1-2; perhaps TRBD1 as D (5 bases). Germline V lookup: CDR1 SGHRS, CDR2 YFSETQ. Trimming removed 7 bases at V and 1 base at J, with 14 bases between. The CDR3 is 14 amino acids. Written as DNA, the CDR3 is TGCGCCAGCCAGTCGGGGGGGAATAACTATGGCTACACCTTC. This encodes CASQSGGNNYGYTF.

The chain has TRBV7-8 and TRBJ1-5, with 7 bases that match TRBD1. V lost 0 bases, J lost 4 bases, and 3 bases stayed unmatched. This CDR3 contains 15 residues. Germline loops: CDR1 SGHVS, CDR2 FQNEAQ. The CDR3 loop reads CASSLANRGNQPQHF. The CDR3 nucleotides are TGTGCCAGCAGCTTAGCTAACAGGGGAAATCAGCCCCAGCATTTT.

This chain links TRBV27 with TRBJ2-3; 13 nucleotides align to TRBD2. V trimming: 4 bases; J trimming: 2 bases; junction bases outside the gene matches: 15. Germline V lookup: CDR1 MNHEY, CDR2 SMNVEV (reference sequence). CDR3 length equals 20 residues. The DNA of the CDR3 is TGTGCCAGCAGTTCCTATCCGGGACTAGCGGGGCCCGAGATCACAGATACGCAGTATTTT. This encodes CASSSYPGLAGPEITDTQYF.

J is TRBJ1-1 and V is TRBV19; 7 bases match TRBD1. CDR1 LNHDA and CDR2 SQIVND come from the germline V gene (reference sequence). The V segment lost 6 bases and the J segment 2 bases; nucleotides outside the gene matches: 3. The CDR3 runs 13 residues. CDR3 coding DNA: TGTGCCAGTAGGGACAGGCTAAACACTGAAGCTTTCTTT. Translated: CASRDRLNTEAFF.

This clone was detected only once. The chain joins TRBV29-1 to TRBJ2-1; 7 nucleotides agree with TRBD1. This CDR3 contains 13 residues. Germline lookup yields CDR1 SQVTM and CDR2 ANQGSEA. Trimming cost V 5 bases and J 5 bases; bases outside gene matches: 6. The CDR3 spells CSVKGTANNEQFF. The CDR3 nucleotides read TGCAGCGTTAAGGGGACAGCCAACAATGAGCAGTTCTTC.

A remark on this clone: This specimen includes other DNA sequences encoding the same CDR3. The chain combines TRBV19 with TRBJ1-1; D remains unclear. Germline V gene data show CDR1 as LNHDA and CDR2 as SQIVND (reference sequence). There are 13 residues in the CDR3. The V gene lost 3 bases and the J gene lost 2 bases, with 7 bases spanning the gap. The CDR3 is CASSMTGNTEAFF. The CDR3, as DNA: TGTGCCAGTAGTATGACGGGTAACACTGAAGCTTTCTTT.

The rearrangement uses TRBV30 and TRBJ2-7; 11 nucleotides agree with TRBD2. Germline-derived CDR1 and CDR2 are GTSNPN and SVGIG (reference sequence). With 0 bases clipped from V and 5 bases from J, the junction kept 15 bases outside the gene matches. The CDR3 extends over 18 amino acids. CDR3 coding DNA: TGTGCCTGGAGTGTTTTGCTAGCGGGGGGCCTACGGATTAACGAGCAGTACTTC. This encodes CAWSVLLAGGLRINEQYF.

The V call is TRBV27, the J call TRBJ2-3; unclear D gene. The CDR3 runs 13 residues. The ends were cut back, 6 bases at V and 2 bases at J, with 9 bases in the middle. Per the germline V gene, CDR1 is MNHEY and CDR2 is SMNVEV (reference sequence). The CDR3, as DNA: TGTGCCAGCAGGGCATGGGCCACAGATACGCAGTATTTT. This gives the protein CASRAWATDTQYF.

The chain uses TRBV30 and TRBJ1-2, with TRBD1 as a possible D gene (6 bases). The CDR3 has 12 amino acids. Germline V CDR1 and CDR2: GTSNPN, SVGIG (reference sequence). Trimming left V 2 bases short and J 8 bases short, with 12 bases between. CDR3 sequence: CAWSYWGHGYTF. The CDR3 DNA sequence: TGTGCCTGGAGTTATTGGGGGCACGGCTACACCTTC.

This chain uses TRBV5-1 with TRBJ2-5, with a possible D match to TRBD1 (5 bases). Between the trimmed V and J ends, which lost 0 bases and 3 bases, there was a span of 12 bases. The CDR3 is 15 residues long. CDR1 is SGHRS, CDR2 YFSETQ, per germline. Here the CDR3 DNA reads TGCGCCAGCAGCTTGGGGGCAGGGCAGGAAGAGACCCAGTACTTC. This gives the protein CASSLGAGQEETQYF.

V usage is TRBV3-1 (or the pseudogene TRBV3-2) and J usage is TRBJ1-1; D gene uncertain. The germline V and J ends were trimmed by 0 bases and 1 base, with 15 bases remaining between them. Germline CDR1 LGHDT, CDR2 YNNKEL (reference sequence). This CDR3 has 17 amino acids. CDR3 DNA sequence: TGTGCCAGCAGCCAAGATAGTGTAGGCGGTTGGAACACTGAAGCTTTCTTT. Translation: CASSQDSVGGWNTEAFF.

This chain connects TRBV11-2 to TRBJ1-6; TRBD1 agrees at 7 bases. CDR1 and CDR2 (germline): SGHAT, FQNNGV. The CDR3 runs 16 residues. Unmatched junction bases numbered 8, after V lost 0 bases and J lost 9 bases. CDR3 sequence (DNA): TGTGCCAGCAGCTTAGATCGGGACAGTTGGGGTTCACCCCTCCACTTT. Protein: CASSLDRDSWGSPLHF.

This chain joins TRBV5-8 and TRBJ1-1; D unresolved. The ends were cut back, 4 bases at V and 5 bases at J, with 12 bases in the middle. Germline V lookup: CDR1 SGHTS, CDR2 YDEGEE. The CDR3 sequence is 13 residues long. This CDR3 is CASSRKLGTEAFF. The CDR3 nucleotides read TGTGCCAGCAGCCGGAAACTCGGGACTGAAGCTTTCTTT.

This chain links TRBV7-8 with TRBJ1-5; maybe TRBD1 (5 bases). Germline V gives CDR1 SGHVS, CDR2 FQNEAQ. The length of the CDR3 is 16 residues. V lost 3 bases, J lost 4 bases, and 16 bases lay in between. Here the CDR3 DNA reads TGTGCCAGCAGCTTCATGAAGGGGAGGGTGAATCAGCCCCAGCATTTT. It codes for CASSFMKGRVNQPQHF.

This chain uses TRBV19 with TRBJ2-2; 7 nucleotides match TRBD1. With V trimmed by 7 bases and J by 3 bases, 5 bases remained unmatched. The CDR3 runs 14 residues. In germline, CDR1 is LNHDA, CDR2 SQIVND (reference sequence). The CDR3 sequence: CASTRDRHTGELFF. DNA for the CDR3: TGTGCCAGTACCCGGGACAGACACACCGGGGAGCTGTTTTTT.

The chain links TRBV15 to TRBJ2-1; tentatively, D is TRBD2 (6 bases). CDR1 LNHNV and CDR2 YYDKDF come from the germline V gene (reference sequence). The germline V and J ends were trimmed by 0 bases and 8 bases, with 11 bases remaining between them. This CDR3 has 14 residues. CDR3 bases: TGTGCCACCAGCAGAGATAGTTGGGAGGATGAGCAGTTCTTC. It yields the protein CATSRDSWEDEQFF.

The chain employs TRBV3-1 (or the pseudogene TRBV3-2) and TRBJ2-3; no clear D. Germline CDR1 reads LGHDT; CDR2 reads YNNKEL (reference sequence). The length of the CDR3 is 15 residues. Trimming cost V 0 bases and J 5 bases, with 12 bases left between them. The CDR3 sequence is CASSQDLTGEDTQYF. The CDR3, as DNA: TGTGCCAGCAGCCAAGATTTGACTGGAGAAGATACGCAGTATTTT.

This chain connects TRBV7-9 to TRBJ1-2; 7 positions agree with TRBD1. This CDR3 is built from 13 residues. V lost 6 bases, J lost 2 bases, and 3 bases stayed unmatched. From germline, CDR1 is SEHNR and CDR2 FQNEAQ (reference sequence). The CDR3 DNA follows: TGTGCCAGCAGTATACAGGGGAACTATGGCTACACCTTC. It specifies CASSIQGNYGYTF.